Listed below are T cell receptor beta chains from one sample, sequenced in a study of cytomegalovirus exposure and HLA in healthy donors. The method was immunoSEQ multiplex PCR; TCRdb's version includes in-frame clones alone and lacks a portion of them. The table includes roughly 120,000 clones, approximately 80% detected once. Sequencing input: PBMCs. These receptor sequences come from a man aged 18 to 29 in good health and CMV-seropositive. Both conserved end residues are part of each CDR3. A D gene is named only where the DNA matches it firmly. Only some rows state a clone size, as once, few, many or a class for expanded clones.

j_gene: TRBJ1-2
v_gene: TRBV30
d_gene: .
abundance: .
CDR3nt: TGTGCCTGGAGTAACAGGTTCAACTATGGCTACACCTTC
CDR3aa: CAWSNRFNYGYTF

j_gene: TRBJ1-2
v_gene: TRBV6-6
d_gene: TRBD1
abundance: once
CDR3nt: TGTGCCAGCACCCTAGGGACAGGGATGGTTACCTATGGCTACACCTTC
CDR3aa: CASTLGTGMVTYGYTF

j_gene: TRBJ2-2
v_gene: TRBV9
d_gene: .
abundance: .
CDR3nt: TGTGCCACCGGGGGCGGGGGAGGCACCGGGGAGCTGTTTTTT
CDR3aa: CATGGGGGTGELFF

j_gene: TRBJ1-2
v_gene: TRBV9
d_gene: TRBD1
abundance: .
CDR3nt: TGTGCCAGCACTCGTTCCGGGACAGTCAACTATGGCTACACCTTC
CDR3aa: CASTRSGTVNYGYTF

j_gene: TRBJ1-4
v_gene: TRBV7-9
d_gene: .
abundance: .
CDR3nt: TGTGCCAGCCGGGGAAGGGAAAATGAAAAACTGTTTTTT
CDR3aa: CASRGRENEKLFF

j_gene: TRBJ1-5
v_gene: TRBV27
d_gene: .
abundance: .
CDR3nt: TGTGCCAGCAGTACTTATAGGACAGAGTATAGCAATCAGCCCCAGCATTTT
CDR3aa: CASSTYRTEYSNQPQHF

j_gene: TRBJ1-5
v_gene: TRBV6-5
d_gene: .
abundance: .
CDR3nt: TGTGCCAGCAGTTTTTGGGACCGGGGGAGCAATCAGCCCCAGCATTTT
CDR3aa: CASSFWDRGSNQPQHF

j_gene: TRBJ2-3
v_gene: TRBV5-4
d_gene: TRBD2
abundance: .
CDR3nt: TGTGCCAGCAGCTCAACTAGCGGGGGGGCCGGAGATACGCAGTATTTT
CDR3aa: CASSSTSGGAGDTQYF

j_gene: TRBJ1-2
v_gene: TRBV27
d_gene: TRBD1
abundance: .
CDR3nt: TGTGCCAGCAGTTTATCGGGGCAGGGGGCAGGCTATGGCTACACCTTC
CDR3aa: CASSLSGQGAGYGYTF

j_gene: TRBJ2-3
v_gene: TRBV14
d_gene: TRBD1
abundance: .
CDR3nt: TGTGCCAGCAGCCACCCTGACAGGGGACATACGCAGTATTTT
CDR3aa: CASSHPDRGHTQYF

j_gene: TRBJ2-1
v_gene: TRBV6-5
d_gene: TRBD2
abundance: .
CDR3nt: TGTGCCAGCAGCCGCCCTAGCGGGAGGGGGAATGAGCAGTTCTTC
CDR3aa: CASSRPSGRGNEQFF

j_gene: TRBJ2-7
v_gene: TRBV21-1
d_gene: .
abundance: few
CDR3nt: TGTGCCAGCAGCAAAGAAAAGCAGGGCTCCTACGAGCAGTACTTC
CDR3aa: CASSKEKQGSYEQYF

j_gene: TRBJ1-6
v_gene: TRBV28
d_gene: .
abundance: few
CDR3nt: TGTGCCAGCAGCCAGCCGGGTCCCTATAATTCACCCCTCCACTTT
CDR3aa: CASSQPGPYNSPLHF

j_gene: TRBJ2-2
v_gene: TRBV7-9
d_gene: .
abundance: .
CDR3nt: TGTGCCAGCATTCCCGGGACACGCAGCACCGGGGAGCTGTTTTTT
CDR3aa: CASIPGTRSTGELFF

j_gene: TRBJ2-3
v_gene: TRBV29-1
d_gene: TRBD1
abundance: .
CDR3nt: TGCAGCGGTGACAGGGCCGGCACAGATACGCAGTATTTT
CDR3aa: CSGDRAGTDTQYF

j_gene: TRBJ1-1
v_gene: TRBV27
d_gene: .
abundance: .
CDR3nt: TGTGCCAGCAGCACCGGAGGCACTGAAGCTTTCTTT
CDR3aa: CASSTGGTEAFF

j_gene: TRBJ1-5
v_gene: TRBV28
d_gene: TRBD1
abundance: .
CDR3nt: TGTGCCAGCAGTCAGTTGACTCCGGGACAGCAGCCCCAGCATTTT
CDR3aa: CASSQLTPGQQPQHF

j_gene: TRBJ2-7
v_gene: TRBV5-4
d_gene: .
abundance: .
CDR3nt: TGTGCCAGCAGCTCCACATCAGGGGGGAATCCCTACGAGCAGTACTTC
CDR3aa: CASSSTSGGNPYEQYF

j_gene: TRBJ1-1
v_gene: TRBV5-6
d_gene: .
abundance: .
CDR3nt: TGTGCCAGCAGCTCGGGAGGCAGTGGAGCTTTCTTT
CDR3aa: CASSSGGSGAFF

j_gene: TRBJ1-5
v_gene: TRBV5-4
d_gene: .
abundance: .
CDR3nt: TGTGCCAGCAGCTTGTTTCCAGATAGCAATCAGCCCCAGCATTTT
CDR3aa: CASSLFPDSNQPQHF

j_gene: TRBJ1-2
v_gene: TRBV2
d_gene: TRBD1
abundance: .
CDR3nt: TGTGCCAGCAGTCTCGACAGGGGGCAAGCCTATGGCTACACCTTC
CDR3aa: CASSLDRGQAYGYTF

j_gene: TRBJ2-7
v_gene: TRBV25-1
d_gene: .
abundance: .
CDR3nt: TGTGCCAGCAGTTCGGGGGGCCACTACGAGCAGTACTTC
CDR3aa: CASSSGGHYEQYF

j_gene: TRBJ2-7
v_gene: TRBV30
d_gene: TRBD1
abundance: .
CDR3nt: TGTGCCTGGAGTCCGGACAGGTGGCACGAGCAGTACTTC
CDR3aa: CAWSPDRWHEQYF

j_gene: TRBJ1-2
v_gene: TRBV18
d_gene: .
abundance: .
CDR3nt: TGTGCCAGCTCACCACAGACCGGGACATCGGGAAACTATGGCTACACCTTC
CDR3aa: CASSPQTGTSGNYGYTF

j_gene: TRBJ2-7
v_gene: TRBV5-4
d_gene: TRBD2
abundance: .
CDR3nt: TGTGCCAGCAGCTTGGGTTTAGCGGGAGGCCCCTCCTACGAGCAGTACTTC
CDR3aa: CASSLGLAGGPSYEQYF

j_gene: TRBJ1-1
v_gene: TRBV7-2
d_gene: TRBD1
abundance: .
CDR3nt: TGTGCCAGCAGCTCTAGACAGGGTTGGAACACTGAAGCTTTCTTT
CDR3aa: CASSSRQGWNTEAFF

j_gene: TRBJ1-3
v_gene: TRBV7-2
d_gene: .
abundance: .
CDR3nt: TGTGCCAGCAGGTTCGGGAGAAACACCATATATTTT
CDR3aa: CASRFGRNTIYF

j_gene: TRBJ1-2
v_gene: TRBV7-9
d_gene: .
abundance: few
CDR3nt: TGTGCCAGCAGCTTGGCCACCACCTATGGCTACACCTTC
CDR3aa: CASSLATTYGYTF

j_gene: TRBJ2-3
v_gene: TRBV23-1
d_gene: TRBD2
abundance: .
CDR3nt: TGCGCCAGCAGCCAAAGAGGGACTAGCGGGAGGTACCGCACAGATACGCAGTATTTT
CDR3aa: CASSQRGTSGRYRTDTQYF

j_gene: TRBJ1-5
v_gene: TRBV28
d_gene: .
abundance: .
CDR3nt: TGTGCCAGCAGCCGAACAGGGAAAGGTCAGCCCCAGCATTTT
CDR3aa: CASSRTGKGQPQHF

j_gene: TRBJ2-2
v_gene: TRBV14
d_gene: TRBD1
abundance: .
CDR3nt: TGTGCCAGCAGCTACCTTAACAGGGGGTTGGAGAAGCTGTTTTTT
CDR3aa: CASSYLNRGLEKLFF

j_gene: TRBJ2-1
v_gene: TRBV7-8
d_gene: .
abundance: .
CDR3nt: TGTGCCAGCACCCCATTCAGGGCGGTGGATGAGCAGTTCTTC
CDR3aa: CASTPFRAVDEQFF

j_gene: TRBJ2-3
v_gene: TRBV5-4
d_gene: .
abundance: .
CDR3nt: TGTGCCAGCAGCTTGGCCCGTTGGGGGAGGAACACAGATACGCAGTATTTT
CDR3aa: CASSLARWGRNTDTQYF

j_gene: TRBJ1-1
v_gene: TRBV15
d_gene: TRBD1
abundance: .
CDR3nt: TGTGCCACCAGCCGAGAGAGAACTGGGGACAGGAACAGGATTGGATATACTGAAGCTTTCTTT
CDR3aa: CATSRERTGDRNRIGYTEAFF

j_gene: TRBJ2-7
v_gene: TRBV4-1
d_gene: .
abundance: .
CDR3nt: TGCGCCAGCAGCTTACAGGGAGCCCACGAGCAGTACTTC
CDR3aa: CASSLQGAHEQYF

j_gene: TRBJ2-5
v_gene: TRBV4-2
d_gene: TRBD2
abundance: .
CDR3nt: TGTGCCAGCAGCCAAAGGGATTCCGGGACTAGCGGGACTGAGACCCAGTACTTC
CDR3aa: CASSQRDSGTSGTETQYF

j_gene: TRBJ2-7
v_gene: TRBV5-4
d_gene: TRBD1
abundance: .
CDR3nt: TGTGCCAGCAAGCGGACAGGGGATACCTACGAGCAGTACTTC
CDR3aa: CASKRTGDTYEQYF

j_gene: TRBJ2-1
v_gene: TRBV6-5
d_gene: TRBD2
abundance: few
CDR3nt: TGTGCCAGCAGTCTAGCGGGGGGCTACAATGAGCAGTTCTTC
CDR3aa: CASSLAGGYNEQFF

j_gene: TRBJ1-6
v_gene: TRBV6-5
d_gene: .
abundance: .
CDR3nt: TGTGCCAGCAGCCCATCAGGGTATAATTCACCCCTCCACTTT
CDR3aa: CASSPSGYNSPLHF

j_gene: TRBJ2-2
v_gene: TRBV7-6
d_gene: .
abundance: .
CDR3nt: TGTGCCAGCAGCTTAGAGAGTGAGGACACCGGGGAGCTGTTTTTT
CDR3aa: CASSLESEDTGELFF